A selection of T cell receptor beta chains follows, all from one sample in a study of T cells after yellow fever vaccination. A single record per CDR3 protein comes from TCRdb applying MiXCR to the 5' RACE reads. The sample yields a few hundred thousand distinct CDR3 sequences, roughly 9% seen once. The sample in question was CD4+ T cells sorted from PBMCs, obtained 5 days after the yellow fever booster vaccination. These TCRs come from a man younger than 35 who received the YFV17D yellow fever vaccine. Both conserved end residues are part of each CDR3. Each record gives: D gene, clone size, J gene, V gene, CDR3 DNA, CDR3 protein. The D gene is left open where the match is weak. A clone size is listed for some rows: how often the clone was seen (once, few, many), or a class if it is expanded.

>.|.|TRBJ1-4|TRBV18
TGTGCCAGCTCACCATGGCCACAGACAAATGAAAAACTGTTTTTT
CASSPWPQTNEKLFF
>TRBD2|few|TRBJ2-5|TRBV6-5
TGTGCCAGCAGCAGACTAGCGGCACAAGAGACCCAGTACTTC
CASSRLAAQETQYF
>TRBD1|few|TRBJ1-2|TRBV25-1
TGTGCCAGCAGTGCATCAGGGGGGACTGGCTACACCTTC
CASSASGGTGYTF
>.|many|TRBJ2-1|TRBV4-3
TGCGCCAGCAGCCAGACCTTAAGGAGGGGGTCGGGCGATGAGCAGTTCTTC
CASSQTLRRGSGDEQFF
>.|.|TRBJ2-1|TRBV7-9
TGTGCCAGCACCATCCAGAGGGCATCTAGGAATGAGCAGTTCTTC
CASTIQRASRNEQFF
>.|many|TRBJ2-6|TRBV5-1
TGCGCCAGCATGTGGGGTCCCGGGGCCAACGTCCTGACTTTC
CASMWGPGANVLTF
>TRBD2|many|TRBJ2-7|TRBV18
TGTGCCAGCTCAGCCGGGACTAGCGGGGCCTACGAGCAGTACTTC
CASSAGTSGAYEQYF
>.|.|TRBJ1-5|TRBV6-2/TRBV6-3
TGTGCCAGCAGGGCCTTCCTAGATCAGCCCCAGCATTTT
CASRAFLDQPQHF
>TRBD2|.|TRBJ2-3|TRBV7-2
TGTGCCAGCAGCCCCAAGGAGTCTAGCGGTTCGGGAGATACGCAGTATTTT
CASSPKESSGSGDTQYF
>TRBD2|many|TRBJ2-3|TRBV18
TGTGCCAGCTCACCGAGGACTAGCGGGGGAGGGGATACGCAGTATTTT
CASSPRTSGGGDTQYF
>.|once|TRBJ1-5|TRBV2
TGTGCCAGCAGTGGCCAATGGAATCAGCCCCAGCATTTT
CASSGQWNQPQHF
>.|.|TRBJ1-2|TRBV24-1
TGTGCCACCAGCGGGACAACAGGACTATATGGCTACACCTTC
CATSGTTGLYGYTF
>.|.|TRBJ2-7|TRBV5-1
TGCGCCAGCAGCTTGACTACAGGTCTGTACGAGCAGTACTTC
CASSLTTGLYEQYF
>TRBD2|many|TRBJ2-2|TRBV10-1
TGCGCCAGCAGGCCCGGGGGGGTGAACACCGGGGAGCTGTTTTTT
CASRPGGVNTGELFF
>.|once|TRBJ2-1|TRBV7-2
TGTGCCAGCAGCTTAGCAACTCTCAATGAGCAGTTCTTC
CASSLATLNEQFF
>.|few|TRBJ2-6|TRBV13
TGTGCCAGCAGCGACACAGGTTGGGGTGCCGGGGCCAACGTCCTGACTTTC
CASSDTGWGAGANVLTF
>.|.|TRBJ2-4|TRBV20-1
TGCAGTGCGAGTGGGGGGACAACTAAACAAAACATTCAGTACTTC
CSASGGTTKQNIQYF
>.|many|TRBJ2-5|TRBV3-1
TGTGCCAGCAGCCACGTGCGGGGGCCCCGGGAGACCCAGTACTTC
CASSHVRGPRETQYF
>.|.|TRBJ2-5|TRBV7-2
TGTGCCAGCAGCTTAGCAGGTTGGGAGGAGACCCAGTACTTC
CASSLAGWEETQYF
>TRBD2|.|TRBJ2-5|TRBV6-5
TGTGCCAGCAGTCAGGGACTAGCTCAAGAGACCCAGTACTTC
CASSQGLAQETQYF
>.|.|TRBJ2-6|TRBV20-1
TGCAGTGCTGTAGCCCCGCTGAGGACCAATTCTGGGGCCAACGTCCTGACTTTC
CSAVAPLRTNSGANVLTF
>.|few|TRBJ1-5|TRBV7-8
TGTGCCAGCAGCAGGGTGAATCAGCCCCAGCATTTT
CASSRVNQPQHF
>TRBD2|once|TRBJ2-3|TRBV7-2
TGTGCCAGCAGCTCTAGCGGGGGGGGAGCAGATACGCAGTATTTT
CASSSSGGGADTQYF
>.|few|TRBJ1-1|TRBV7-2
TGTGCCAGCAGCTCCGGATCGGCTAACACTGAAGCTTTCTTT
CASSSGSANTEAFF
>TRBD1|many|TRBJ1-1|TRBV12-3/TRBV12-4
TGTGCCAGCAGCGGACAGGGATATACTGAAGCTTTCTTT
CASSGQGYTEAFF
>.|few|TRBJ2-5|TRBV12-3/TRBV12-4
TGTGCCAGCAGAACAGGGTTCGAAGAGACCCAGTACTTC
CASRTGFEETQYF
>.|few|TRBJ1-1|TRBV7-9
TGTGCCACCGGCTTGAACACTGAAGCTTTCTTT
CATGLNTEAFF
>.|.|TRBJ2-4|TRBV6-1
TGTGCCAGCAGTGAGGCCACTCAGTACTTC
CASSEATQYF